This T cell receptor beta chain comes out of a study of T cell responses to AZD1222 COVID-19 vaccine. Study results and limitations: Once two AZD1222 doses were given, Spike-specific TCR breadth and depth went up.

The length of the CDR3 is 16 residues. In germline, CDR1 is MNHNS, CDR2 SASEGT. V was cut by 4 bases and J by 2 bases, with 15 bases left in between. TCRdb's table, derived via immunoSEQ multiplex PCR, lists solely in-frame clones and lacks some. The repertoire holds around 150,000 clones, with approximately 88% as singletons. Of note for this clone: Its matching antigen is unknown.

The source material was peripheral blood, sampled on day 0 of AZD1222 vaccination. The receptor was derived from an adult in good health. The chain has TRBV6-1 and TRBJ1-5; TRBD1 might be the D (5 bases). CDR3 in amino acids: CASSVYGASGNQPQHF. As DNA, the CDR3 is TGTGCCAGCAGTGTTTATGGGGCAAGCGGCAATCAGCCCCAGCATTTT.